Listed below are T cell receptor beta chains from one sample, sequenced in a study of T cell repertoires in cytomegalovirus infection. Antigen specificity for these receptors is unknown. TCRdb itself ran the reads through MiXCR, one entry per CDR3 protein. The repertoire consists of about 890,000 distinct CDR3 sequences, with roughly 30% occurring once and the leading ten covering over 11%. The sequences come from cultured CD8+ T cells from PBMCs, collected from culture after CMV antigen stimulation. The receptors originated from a human donor in good health (CMV status not recorded). Some clones in this sample may be carry-over from other donors' samples. CDR3s include the opening cysteine and the closing phenylalanine or tryptophan. D genes are given only for firm matches. Expanded clones are given a class, and other clones once, few, many or no size at all.

D | J | size | V | DNA | CDR3
TRBD2 | TRBJ2-1 | few | TRBV7-8 | TGTGCCAGCAGCATAAGACTAGCGGGGGACAATGAGCAGTTCTTC | CASSIRLAGDNEQFF
- | TRBJ1-2 | few | TRBV6-2/TRBV6-3 | TGTGCCAGCAGGGGACTCGACAGAGGCTATGGCTACACCTTC | CASRGLDRGYGYTF
TRBD2 | TRBJ2-5 | - | TRBV7-8 | TGTGCCAGCAGCCGGCGACTAGCCCAAGAGACCCAGTACTTC | CASSRRLAQETQYF
- | TRBJ2-3 | many | TRBV6-6 | TGTGCCAGCAGTTACGGCGGGGACACAGATACGCAGTATTTT | CASSYGGDTDTQYF
TRBD2 | TRBJ2-1 | - | TRBV6-1 | TGTGCCAGCAGTAAGGCTAGCGGCCCCCCGGGGAATGAGCAGTTCTTC | CASSKASGPPGNEQFF
- | TRBJ1-6 | - | TRBV4-1 | TGCGCCAGCAGCCAAGATAGGGGAGTAGACTCACCCCTCCACTTT | CASSQDRGVDSPLHF
TRBD2 | TRBJ2-1 | - | TRBV6-1 | TGTGCCAGCAGTGGGCTTAGCGGGGGCCCCTACAATGAGCAGTTCTTC | CASSGLSGGPYNEQFF
- | TRBJ2-7 | few | TRBV10-1 | TGCGCCAGCAAAGAGGGCCTAGGCGCGTCCTACGAGCAGTACTTC | CASKEGLGASYEQYF
- | TRBJ1-6 | few | TRBV6-2/TRBV6-3 | TGTGCCAGCAGTTACTCGACATTCCGGACCCCTCTTCAAGCCCTCCACTTT | CASSYSTFRTPLQALHF
- | TRBJ2-3 | - | TRBV6-2/TRBV6-3 | TGTGCCAGCAGTTACGCCGAGCGTGTCACAGATACGCAGTATTTT | CASSYAERVTDTQYF
- | TRBJ2-5 | - | TRBV27 | TGTGCCAGCAGTCTCTATCCGCCCCCAAGCGGTCCCACGGAGACCCAGTACTTC | CASSLYPPPSGPTETQYF
- | TRBJ2-1 | few | TRBV15 | TGTGCCACCAGCAGAGATAAGTGGCAGGGGTACAATGAGCAGTTCTTC | CATSRDKWQGYNEQFF
TRBD2 | TRBJ2-2 | few | TRBV4-1 | TGCGCCAGCAGCCAAGAACCGACTAGCGGGGGCCTTCTGGGCACCGGGGAGCTGTTTTTT | CASSQEPTSGGLLGTGELFF
TRBD1 | TRBJ1-2 | many | TRBV7-9 | TGTGCCAGCAGCTTAGTAGGACAGGATCTTTTGAACTATGGCTACACCTTC | CASSLVGQDLLNYGYTF
TRBD2 | TRBJ2-5 | - | TRBV5-4 | TGTGCCAGCAGCTCGATTAGCGGGGGCGGAGAGACCCAGTACTTC | CASSSISGGGETQYF
- | TRBJ2-1 | - | TRBV9 | TGTGCCAGCAGCGTAGCGCTAGCGAGGGATGAGCAGTTCTTC | CASSVALARDEQFF
TRBD2 | TRBJ2-3 | - | TRBV28 | TGTGCCAGCGTACCGGGGGGGGGGGATACGCAGTATTTT | CASVPGGGDTQYF
TRBD1 | TRBJ2-1 | - | TRBV11-1 | TGTGCCAGCACGGGACAGAACTACAATGAGCAGTTCTTC | CASTGQNYNEQFF
- | TRBJ1-1 | few | TRBV5-1 | TGCGCCAGCAGCTTGGAAAACCTGAACACTGAAGCTTTCTTT | CASSLENLNTEAFF
- | TRBJ1-5 | - | TRBV27 | TGTGCCAGCAGTTTAATGACGGATAGCAATCAGCCCCAGCATTTT | CASSLMTDSNQPQHF
TRBD1 | TRBJ1-6 | - | TRBV11-2 | TGTGCCAGCAGCGGGGGACAGGGGGCGAATTCACCCCTCCACTTT | CASSGGQGANSPLHF
- | TRBJ1-1 | few | TRBV7-9 | TGTGCCAGCAGCTTAACCCGGGCGGGGGGTCCCGGAGCTGAAGCTTTCTTT | CASSLTRAGGPGAEAFF
TRBD2 | TRBJ2-1 | - | TRBV20-1 | TGCAGTGCCAGGACTAGCGGGGACCCGCGGGATGAGCAGTTCTTC | CSARTSGDPRDEQFF
- | TRBJ1-2 | - | TRBV20-1 | TGCAGTGCTAGAGATCCGGGATGGGGCTACACCTTC | CSARDPGWGYTF